A single sample is the source of the 13 T cell receptor beta chains below, sequenced in a study of prognosis after radiotherapy for stage I lung cancer. Amplicons of TCR beta CDR3 were generated from genomic DNA by two-round multiplex PCR. Amplification in first-round PCR relied on primers specific to each TRBV and TRBJ gene. In TCRdb, the multiplex PCR reads were re-called with MiXCR into one record per CDR3 protein. In the table there are around 60,000 distinct CDR3 sequences, about 26% of which are singletons. The material sequenced was PBMCs, taken before or after stereotactic body radiation therapy (not recorded which). These receptors came from a donor aged 50 or older with non-small cell lung cancer.

As regards this clonotype: This likely stems from a read error, as it lies one base from a far larger clone. The rearrangement uses TRBV6-9 and TRBJ1-4; D ambiguous. Between the trimmed V and J ends, which lost 5 bases and 7 bases, there was a span of 14 bases. Germline values: CDR1 MNHGY, CDR2 SVAAGI. The CDR3 length is 14 residues. For the CDR3, the DNA is TGTGCCAGCAGTCCCCGGGGATTTGGTGAAAAACTGTTTTTT. It encodes CASSPRGFGEKLFF.

This clonotype was counted at least ten times. J is TRBJ2-2 and V is TRBV3-1; 8 nucleotides agree with TRBD1. Germline values: CDR1 LGHDT, CDR2 YNNKEL (reference sequence). The CDR3 extends over 15 amino acids. Germline trimming cut 4 bases from V and 4 bases from J; bases unmatched to any gene: 5. The CDR3, as DNA: TGTGCCAGCAGCCCCGGGACAGGTTCCACCGGGGAGCTGTTTTTT. It specifies CASSPGTGSTGELFF.

This clonotype was seen ten or more times. The chain has TRBV30 and TRBJ2-6; D gene ambiguous. The CDR3 covers 19 residues. With 3 bases removed from V and 0 bases from J, the gap between germline ends came to 21 bases. Germline loops: CDR1 GTSNPN, CDR2 SVGIG (reference sequence). CDR3 coding DNA: TGTGCCTGGAGACGGCAATTGTTTGGGGTTTACTCTGGGGCCAACGTCCTGACTTTC. It yields the protein CAWRRQLFGVYSGANVLTF.

This clonotype was counted ten times or more. The chain recombines TRBV2 with TRBJ2-7; 11 nucleotides align to TRBD2. CDR3 length equals 16 residues. Trimming cost V 10 bases and J 1 base; bases outside gene matches: 12. Germline values: CDR1 SNHLY, CDR2 FYNNEI. The CDR3 loop is CANLGTSGWGSYEQYF. CDR3 coding DNA: TGTGCCAACCTGGGGACTAGCGGATGGGGATCCTACGAGCAGTACTTC. Complete variable domain (other parts from reference TRBV2 and TRBJ2-7): EPEVTQTPSHQVTQMGQEVILRCVPISNHLYFYWYRQILGQKVEFLVSFYNNEISEKSEIFDDQFSVERPDGSNFTLKIRSTKLEDSAMYFCANLGTSGWGSYEQYFGPGTRLTVT.

This clonotype was counted at least ten times. The chain has TRBV30 and TRBJ2-5, with D perhaps TRBD2 (5 bases). Between the trimmed V and J ends, which lost 0 bases and 4 bases, there was a span of 12 bases. Germline lookup yields CDR1 GTSNPN and CDR2 SVGIG (reference sequence). The CDR3 totals 14 residues. CDR3 DNA sequence: TGTGCCTGGAGTGTAATCGGAGGTGGAGAGACCCAGTACTTC. Translating it yields CAWSVIGGGETQYF.

This clonotype was counted many times. V is TRBV27 and J is TRBJ1-5, with D uncertain. CDR3 length: 14 residues. V was clipped by 0 bases and J by 1 base, with 4 bases between them. The germline V gene encodes CDR1 MNHEY and CDR2 SMNVEV (reference sequence). DNA for the CDR3: TGTGCCAGCAGTTTATCATGGAGCAATCAGCCCCAGCATTTT. It codes for CASSLSWSNQPQHF.

This chain joins TRBV5-6 and TRBJ1-2; D gene uncertain. V lost 0 bases to trimming and J lost 6 bases, with 9 bases between them. In germline, CDR1 is SGHDT, CDR2 YYEEEE. The length of the CDR3 is 13 residues. CDR3 sequence reads: CASSLGPDDGYTF. The DNA for the CDR3 is TGTGCCAGCAGCTTGGGTCCAGATGATGGCTACACCTTC.

This clonotype was counted at least ten times. The rearrangement joins TRBV30 to TRBJ1-1; no definite D call. Germline V CDR1 and CDR2: GTSNPN, SVGIG (reference sequence). The CDR3 is made up of 13 amino acids. Trimming took off 2 bases at V and 11 bases at J, with 18 bases between the two ends. CDR3 sequence: CAWSSRAAAVAFF. The CDR3 DNA reads TGTGCCTGGAGTTCTAGGGCAGCCGCCGTTGCTTTCTTT.

In this sample, this clonotype turned up many times. The chain has TRBV6-1 and TRBJ1-1; D call uncertain. V lost 2 bases and J lost 1, with 11 bases in between. The CDR3 length is 15 residues. Germline CDR1 and CDR2: MNHNS and SASEGT. CDR3 DNA sequence: TGTGCCAGCAGTGAACGGGGTCAGCAGAACACTGAAGCTTTCTTT. Encoded protein: CASSERGQQNTEAFF.

This clonotype showed up many times. V and J are TRBV12-3 or TRBV12-4 and TRBJ2-7; the D gene is possibly TRBD2 (6 bases). The CDR3 contains 14 residues. V shed 6 bases and J shed 6 bases, with 18 bases lying between them. DNA for the CDR3: TGTGCCAGCAGAAAGGGAGGAGGGCCCCTCGAGCAGTACTTC. This translates into CASRKGGGPLEQYF.

This clonotype was counted a few times. CDR3: CASSLVGAPNSPLHF. The DNA of the CDR3 is TGTGCCAGCAGCCTCGTGGGGGCTCCTAATTCACCCCTCCACTTT. The chain combines TRBV5-4 with TRBJ1-6; TRBD1 might be the D (6 bases). The germline V gene encodes CDR1 SGHNT and CDR2 YYREEE (reference sequence). V was cut by 4 bases and J by 6 bases, with 14 bases left in between. The length of the CDR3 is 15 residues.

In this sample, this clonotype turned up many times. This rearrangement joins TRBV5-1 to TRBJ2-7; 10 bases are a match to TRBD1. V was clipped by 0 bases and J by 0 bases; unmatched bases: 6. From germline, CDR1 is SGHRS and CDR2 YFSETQ. The CDR3 covers 17 residues. Written as DNA, the CDR3 is TGCGCCAGCAGCTTGGCCGTCGGGACAGGGGTCTCCTACGAGCAGTACTTC. As protein: CASSLAVGTGVSYEQYF.

The rearrangement uses TRBV10-3 and TRBJ2-1; 10 bases are a match to TRBD1. With 6 bases clipped from V and 5 bases from J, the junction kept 22 bases outside the gene matches. CDR3 length: 20 residues. Germline V CDR1 and CDR2: ENHRY, SYGVKD. This CDR3 is CAISPSSGTGAQGENNEQFF. CDR3 in DNA: TGTGCCATCAGCCCGTCATCCGGGACAGGGGCACAGGGTGAAAACAATGAGCAGTTCTTC.